Shown below are 14 T cell receptor beta chains from a single sample sequenced in a study of T cell changes during pregnancy in multiple sclerosis. This table comes from immunoSEQ multiplex PCR, and its TCRdb copy is limited to in-frame clones, with some not included. This table has over 50,000 clones, about nine tenths appearing once. The sequencing here drew on peripheral blood, taken in the first trimester of pregnancy. The receptors were sampled from a female donor in good health, enrolled as a control in a pregnancy study.

The chain combines TRBV25-1 with TRBJ1-4; 10 bases line up with TRBD1. The CDR3 runs 14 residues. J was trimmed by 8 bases and V by 4 bases; bases with no gene match: 4. Germline values: CDR1 MGHDK, CDR2 SYGVNS. The CDR3 bases are TGTGCCAGCAGTGCGGACAGGGGGAGAGAAAAACTGTTTTTT. Its protein product is CASSADRGREKLFF.

This chain joins TRBV7-2 and TRBJ2-1; 10 positions agree with TRBD1. The V and J ends lost 1 base and 8 bases, in that order; junction bases with no gene match: 8. CDR1 is SGHTA, CDR2 FQGNSA, per germline. This CDR3 region has 16 residues. The CDR3 DNA reads TGTGCCAGCAGCTTAGTAAGTCCGGACAGGGGGTATGAGCAGTTCTTC. Translating it yields CASSLVSPDRGYEQFF. Drawing the rest from reference TRBV7-2 and TRBJ2-1, the complete variable domain is GAGVSQSPSNKVTEKGKDVELRCDPISGHTALYWYRQSLGQGLEFLIYFQGNSAPDKSGLPSDRFSAERTGGSVSTLTIQRTQQEDSAVYLCASSLVSPDRGYEQFFGPGTRLTVL.

J is TRBJ1-2 and V is TRBV6-5, with D tentatively TRBD1 (6 bases). V dropped 4 bases and J dropped 7 bases, with 16 bases sitting between them. This CDR3 comprises 14 residues. Germline CDR1 is MNHEY and CDR2 is SVGAGI. Here the CDR3 reads CASSSDRGAGGYTF. The CDR3 nucleotides read TGTGCCAGCAGTTCCGACCGGGGGGCGGGTGGCTACACCTTC.

The genes are TRBV29-1 and TRBJ1-1, with no clear D. Trimming removed 7 bases at V and 0 bases at J, with 6 bases between. Per the germline V gene, CDR1 is SQVTM and CDR2 is ANQGSEA. The length of the CDR3 is 11 residues. This chain's CDR3 is CSGQVNTEAFF. The CDR3 DNA reads as TGCAGCGGCCAGGTGAACACTGAAGCTTTCTTT.

The chain links TRBV10-3 to TRBJ2-1; TRBD2 agrees at 12 bases. The CDR3 totals 16 residues. With 6 bases clipped from V and 4 bases from J, the junction kept 7 bases outside the gene matches. The germline gives CDR1 ENHRY, CDR2 SYGVKD. CDR3 residues: CAIREFLAGGYNEQFF. CDR3 DNA sequence: TGTGCCATCAGAGAATTCCTAGCGGGAGGGTACAATGAGCAGTTCTTC.

The chain carries TRBV6-1 and TRBJ1-1; TRBD1 matches at 7 bases. V dropped 6 bases and J dropped 8; count of bases not matched to a gene: 12. Germline V gives CDR1 MNHNS, CDR2 SASEGT. The CDR3 totals 14 residues. The CDR3 nucleotides read TGTGCCAGCAGACGCAGAGGCCCGGACAGGGAAGCTTTCTTT. Protein sequence: CASRRRGPDREAFF.

This rearrangement joins TRBV5-6 to TRBJ2-7; 9 bases match TRBD2. J gave up 4 bases and V 4 bases, and 6 bases lay outside the gene matches. This CDR3 is 14 amino acids long. Germline CDR1 SGHDT, CDR2 YYEEEE. CDR3 bases: TGTGCCAGCAGCAGGGGGACTAGCAGTTACGAGCAGTACTTC. Translated, it gives CASSRGTSSYEQYF.

V and J are TRBV6-5 and TRBJ2-2; 8 bases map to TRBD2. Germline assignment: CDR1 MNHEY and CDR2 SVGAGI. This CDR3 comprises 15 residues. The V gene end was trimmed by 2 bases and the J gene end by 6 bases; junction bases not matched to a gene: 5. The CDR3 spells CASSYPGGGAGELFF. For the CDR3, the DNA is TGTGCCAGCAGTTACCCGGGAGGGGGGGCCGGGGAGCTGTTTTTT.

The chain is built from TRBV9 and TRBJ2-5; TRBD2 matches 7 bases. V dropped 0 bases and J dropped 2; count of bases not matched to a gene: 7. The germline gives CDR1 SGDLS, CDR2 YYNGEE. The CDR3 consists of 16 residues. This chain's CDR3 is CASSVVPLATQETQYF. Written as DNA, the CDR3 is TGTGCCAGCAGCGTAGTGCCACTAGCGACGCAAGAGACCCAGTACTTC.

CDR3 DNA sequence: TGTGCCAGCAGTTACTCGCTGTGGCAGGGTGGGTACGAGCAGTACTTC. Protein product: CASSYSLWQGGYEQYF. The chain has TRBV28 and TRBJ2-7; D is possibly TRBD1 (5 bases). In germline, CDR1 is MDHEN, CDR2 SYDVKM. The V end lost 4 bases, the J end lost 4 bases, and 20 bases lay between the germline ends. The CDR3 contains 16 residues.

The chain is built from TRBV27 and TRBJ2-1; 9 bases agree with TRBD1. After removal of 4 bases from V and 13 bases from J, the junction contained 5 bases not matched to a gene. Germline assignment: CDR1 MNHEY and CDR2 SMNVEV (reference sequence). The CDR3 has 12 residues. The CDR3 spells CASSSQGALQFF. The CDR3, as DNA: TGTGCCAGCAGTTCACAGGGGGCACTTCAGTTCTTC.

This CDR3 is CASTGRGAGSYEQYF. In DNA form, the CDR3 reads TGTGCCAGCACCGGAAGAGGTGCTGGCTCCTACGAGCAGTACTTC. The gene calls are TRBV6-5 and TRBJ2-7; D is unclear. V lost 7 bases to trimming and J lost 0 bases, with 16 bases between them. This CDR3 has 15 residues. The germline CDR1 and CDR2 sequences are MNHEY and SVGAGI.

This clone was found once. This chain links TRBV6-1 with TRBJ1-5; D remains unclear. The CDR3 runs to 13 residues. The germline V and J ends were trimmed by 3 bases and 4 bases, with 7 bases remaining between them. Germline-derived CDR1 and CDR2 are MNHNS and SASEGT. The CDR3 nucleotides read TGTGCCAGCAGTGATTACAGAAATCAGCCCCAGCATTTT. Translating it yields CASSDYRNQPQHF.

Only one count was recorded for this clone. The V call is TRBV5-1, the J call TRBJ2-5; D is perhaps TRBD1 (5 bases). Germline V lookup: CDR1 SGHRS, CDR2 YFSETQ. Trimming stripped 2 bases from V and 5 bases from J, with 13 bases between. The CDR3 consists of 14 residues. The CDR3 is CASSLSGQKETQYF. CDR3 nucleotide sequence: TGCGCCAGCAGCTTATCAGGACAAAAGGAGACCCAGTACTTC.